These 25 T cell receptor beta chains share one sample of origin, sequenced in a study of shared clonotypes between healthy human individuals. Profiling relied on immunoSEQ multiplex PCR, and the TCRdb table lists in-frame clones only, not all of them. The table has hundreds of thousands of clones, about 74% seen once. Material: memory CD4+ T cells sorted from blood. Subset indicated: CD45RA-negative fraction. Every receptor here comes from a woman between 25 and 40 years old in good health.

The table lists this clone with a few counts. Other DNA sequences in the same sample also yield this CDR3. This chain connects TRBV19 to TRBJ2-7, with D tentatively TRBD1 (5 bases). CDR1 LNHDA and CDR2 SQIVND come from the germline V gene (reference sequence). CDR3 length equals 15 residues. V was shortened by 4 bases and J by 1 base, with 14 bases between the two germline ends. The CDR3 sequence is CASSNQGSGSYEQYF. CDR3 DNA sequence: TGTGCCAGTAGTAACCAGGGATCGGGTTCCTACGAGCAGTACTTC.

The rearrangement links TRBV27 to TRBJ2-2; tentative D call: TRBD1 (5 bases). Germline V gene lookup returns CDR1 MNHEY and CDR2 SMNVEV (reference sequence). V lost 7 bases, J lost 7 bases, and 16 bases lay in between. This CDR3 has 14 amino acids. CDR3 amino acids: CASKGGATVGELFF. CDR3 nucleotides: TGTGCCAGCAAGGGTGGGGCGACGGTCGGGGAGCTGTTTTTT.

The V gene is TRBV15, the J gene TRBJ2-1; weak D call: TRBD1 (6 bases). The V and J ends lost 5 bases and 8 bases respectively, with 19 bases between them. Germline V gene lookup returns CDR1 LNHNV and CDR2 YYDKDF (reference sequence). The CDR3 runs 15 residues. The CDR3 is CATSRRDTGGDEQFF. CDR3 nucleotide sequence: TGTGCCACCAGCCGAAGGGACACCGGTGGAGATGAGCAGTTCTTC.

This clone has a handful of counts. The V call is TRBV9, the J call TRBJ1-3; D uncertain. Trimming pared 0 bases from V and 0 bases from J, leaving 10 bases between. This CDR3 is 16 amino acids long. Germline V lookup: CDR1 SGDLS, CDR2 YYNGEE. The CDR3 is CASSVGPGISGNTIYF. The CDR3 bases are TGTGCCAGCAGCGTAGGCCCCGGGATCTCTGGAAACACCATATATTTT.

CDR3 sequence (DNA): TGCGCCAGCAGCATGACAGGTTTCGCCTACGAGCAGTACTTC. It is translated as CASSMTGFAYEQYF. The gene calls are TRBV5-1 and TRBJ2-7; a possible D gene is TRBD1 (6 bases). The CDR3 length is 14 residues. Germline-derived CDR1 and CDR2 are SGHRS and YFSETQ. The V end lost 4 bases, the J end lost 2 bases, and 13 bases lay between the germline ends.

V gene TRBV11-2 combines with J gene TRBJ1-1; no firm D call. V was shortened by 2 bases and J by 7 bases, with 5 bases between the two germline ends. Per germline, CDR1 SGHAT and CDR2 FQNNGV. The CDR3 is made up of 11 amino acids. This chain's CDR3 is CASSLLREAFF. In DNA form, the CDR3 reads TGTGCCAGCAGCTTACTTCGTGAAGCTTTCTTT. The variable domain in full, completed from reference TRBV11-2 and TRBJ1-1, reads EAGVAQSPRYKIIEKRQSVAFWCNPISGHATLYWYQQILGQGPKLLIQFQNNGVVDDSQLPKDRFSAERLKGVDSTLKIQPAKLEDSAVYLCASSLLREAFFGQGTRLTVV.

Details on this clone: A read error may explain this, as a much larger clone is one base away. V usage is TRBV4-2 and J usage is TRBJ2-3, with D possibly being TRBD1 or TRBD2 (5 bases each). This CDR3 region has 17 residues. Germline lookup yields CDR1 LGHNA and CDR2 YNFKEQ. V lost 0 bases and J 6 bases, leaving 19 bases between the germline ends. CDR3 loop: CASSQDTGTGSVDTQYF. The CDR3 DNA reads as TGTGCCAGCAGCCAAGACACCGGGACGGGTAGCGTTGATACGCAGTATTTT.

V gene TRBV5-1 combines with J gene TRBJ2-2, with 8 bases matching TRBD2. Germline V gives CDR1 SGHRS, CDR2 YFSETQ. The ends lost 2 bases at V and 0 bases at J; junction bases unmatched: 0. This CDR3 region has 15 residues. CDR3 coding DNA: TGCGCCAGCAGCTTTAGCGGGGCGAACACCGGGGAGCTGTTTTTT. Its translation is CASSFSGANTGELFF.

This clone was seen more than once but under ten times. The chain links TRBV14 to TRBJ2-1, with D hard to call. V was cut by 4 bases and J by 0 bases, with 7 bases left in between. The CDR3 has 14 amino acids. CDR1 is SGHDN, CDR2 FVKESK, per germline. The DNA of the CDR3 is TGTGCCAGCAGCCCCATAGCCTCCTACAATGAGCAGTTCTTC. This sequence encodes CASSPIASYNEQFF.

The chain uses TRBV28 and TRBJ2-7; TRBD2 matches at 10 bases. CDR3 length equals 15 residues. Germline CDR1 is MDHEN and CDR2 is SYDVKM. The junction had 8 bases not matched to a gene; V was cut back by 5 bases and J by 4 bases. As DNA, the CDR3 is TGTGCCAGCAGTCTAGCGGGAGAGGGCGGGTACGAGCAGTACTTC. This translates into CASSLAGEGGYEQYF.

The chain uses TRBV28 and TRBJ2-6; D uncertain. Germline CDR1 reads MDHEN; CDR2 reads SYDVKM. This CDR3 has 14 amino acids. V was shortened by 6 bases and J by 0 bases, with 6 bases between the two germline ends. CDR3: CASRGSSGANVLTF. CDR3 sequence (DNA): TGTGCCAGCAGGGGTAGCTCTGGGGCCAACGTCCTGACTTTC.

The V gene is TRBV6-5, the J gene TRBJ2-7; 7 bases fit TRBD2. The length of the CDR3 is 14 residues. Germline trimming cut 4 bases from V and 2 bases from J; bases unmatched to any gene: 5. Per germline, CDR1 MNHEY and CDR2 SVGAGI. The CDR3 loop reads CASSFLAEAYEQYF. The CDR3 coding sequence is TGTGCCAGCAGTTTCCTAGCGGAGGCCTACGAGCAGTACTTC.

CDR3: CASSMTGGYGYTF. CDR3 in DNA: TGCGCCAGCAGCATGACAGGAGGCTATGGCTACACCTTC. The rearrangement joins TRBV5-1 to TRBJ1-2; a possible D gene is TRBD1 (6 bases). Trimming left V 4 bases short and J 4 bases short, with 11 bases between. Germline V gives CDR1 SGHRS, CDR2 YFSETQ. The CDR3 length is 13 residues.

V gene TRBV10-3 combines with J gene TRBJ2-5; D possibly uses TRBD1 or TRBD2 (6 bases each). The J call is uncertain, as TRBJ2-7 better fits the DNA end. Germline V CDR1 and CDR2: ENHRY, SYGVKD. The CDR3 is made up of 12 amino acids. The CDR3 protein is CAIKGGGREQYF. The DNA of the CDR3 is TGTGCCATCAAGGGTGGGGGGCGCGAGCAGTACTTC.

The chain combines TRBV5-1 with TRBJ2-3, with no clear D. V gave up 0 bases and J gave up 6 bases, with 11 bases separating them. The CDR3 extends over 14 amino acids. Germline CDR1 SGHRS, CDR2 YFSETQ. CDR3 residues: CASSLDAPVDTQYF. CDR3 bases: TGCGCCAGCAGCTTGGACGCCCCTGTGGATACGCAGTATTTT.

This chain's CDR3 is CSVGLGGTDTQYF. As DNA, the CDR3 is TGCAGCGTTGGATTAGGGGGTACAGATACGCAGTATTTT. J is TRBJ2-3 and V is TRBV29-1; perhaps TRBD1 as D (6 bases). Germline V gives CDR1 SQVTM, CDR2 ANQGSEA. Trimming shortened V by 4 bases and J by 3 bases, and 11 bases separated the two germline ends. This CDR3 has 13 residues.

This clone turned up a few times. The chain has TRBV5-6 and TRBJ1-2; D is perhaps TRBD1 (5 bases). V was shortened by 0 bases and J by 1 base, with 10 bases between the two germline ends. From germline, CDR1 is SGHDT and CDR2 YYEEEE. The CDR3 runs 15 residues. Written as DNA, the CDR3 is TGTGCCAGCAGCTTGGTGGCACAGGTTAACTATGGCTACACCTTC. It translates to CASSLVAQVNYGYTF.

With respect to this clone: This likely traces to a read error, being one base from a far larger clone. The chain employs TRBV11-2 and TRBJ2-5; the D call may be TRBD1 or TRBD2 (5 bases each). This CDR3 is 15 amino acids long. The germline V gene encodes CDR1 SGHAT and CDR2 FQNNGV. Here the CDR3 reads CASSLGDGHTEIQYF. The CDR3 bases are TGTGCCAGCAGCTTGGGGGACGGCCATACGGAGATCCAGTACTTC.

The chain couples TRBV2 to TRBJ1-5, with 9 bases matching TRBD1. Trimming removed 7 bases from V and 7 bases from J; junction bases left unmatched: 5. This CDR3 is 13 amino acids long. Germline assignment: CDR1 SNHLY and CDR2 FYNNEI. The CDR3 region is CASTRDREQPQHF. Written as DNA, the CDR3 is TGTGCCAGCACCCGGGACAGGGAACAGCCCCAGCATTTT.

This clone was detected many times. The CDR3 spells CAIMATSGTNEQFF. The CDR3 DNA is TGTGCCATCATGGCGACTAGCGGGACCAATGAGCAGTTCTTC. The rearrangement uses TRBV10-3 and TRBJ2-1; 11 bases are a match to TRBD2. The CDR3 sequence is 14 residues long. J was trimmed by 6 bases and V by 7 bases; bases with no gene match: 5. Germline-derived CDR1 and CDR2 are ENHRY and SYGVKD.

The V call is TRBV19, the J call TRBJ1-1; D call uncertain. There are 14 residues in the CDR3. Germline-derived CDR1 and CDR2 are LNHDA and SQIVND (reference sequence). Between the trimmed V and J ends, which lost 1 base and 2 bases, there was a span of 8 bases. DNA for the CDR3: TGTGCCAGTAGTATAGCCCCGCCCAACACTGAAGCTTTCTTT. The encoded protein is CASSIAPPNTEAFF.

This clone showed up many times. The chain has TRBV4-1 and TRBJ1-2, with 7 bases lining up with TRBD1. Germline V lookup: CDR1 MGHRA, CDR2 YSYEKL. This CDR3 spans 15 amino acids. Losses at the gene ends were 1 base for V and 0 bases for J; bases not matched to a gene: 2. The CDR3: CASSQGQGTNYGYTF. The CDR3 region has the DNA TGCGCCAGCAGCCAAGGACAGGGAACTAACTATGGCTACACCTTC.

The J gene is TRBJ2-1, the V gene TRBV5-1; TRBD2 agrees at 7 bases. Germline V lookup: CDR1 SGHRS, CDR2 YFSETQ. The CDR3 length is 15 residues. The junction had 6 bases not matched to a gene; V was cut back by 4 bases and J by 2 bases. The CDR3 sequence is CASSATSDPYNEQFF. The CDR3 nucleotides are TGCGCCAGCAGCGCTACTAGCGACCCCTACAATGAGCAGTTCTTC.

The gene calls are TRBV6-5 and TRBJ1-2; TRBD1 matches at 11 bases. J gave up 8 bases and V 2 bases, and 7 bases lay outside the gene matches. The CDR3 extends over 15 amino acids. The germline CDR1 and CDR2 sequences are MNHEY and SVGAGI. The CDR3 DNA is TGTGCCAGCAGTTACGGGACAGGGGGACTTTGGGGCTACACCTTC. Protein product: CASSYGTGGLWGYTF.

CDR3 DNA sequence: TGCGCCAGCAGCCATAAGAGAGGGACTAGCGAGCAGTACTTC. Protein sequence: CASSHKRGTSEQYF. The genes are TRBV4-1 and TRBJ2-7; 8 bases are a match to TRBD2. The V segment lost 3 bases and the J segment 6 bases; nucleotides outside the gene matches: 7. Germline CDR1 MGHRA, CDR2 YSYEKL. The CDR3 covers 14 residues.